This T cell receptor (beta chain) was documented in a study of T cell responses to AZD1222 COVID-19 vaccine. Study context: Recipients boosted at about 4 weeks or about 12 weeks are pooled.

This clone was observed once. Trimming stripped 1 base from V and 4 bases from J, with 11 bases between. This CDR3 has 14 amino acids. Germline V gene data show CDR1 as SGHNT and CDR2 as YYREEE (reference sequence). Sequencing was performed with immunoSEQ multiplex PCR; in TCRdb, only in-frame clones are kept and a portion is missing. Of about 170,000 clones listed, 80% to 95% are singletons. Here the sequenced sample was peripheral blood, taken on day 0 of AZD1222 vaccination. The chain joins TRBV5-4 to TRBJ1-2; D is perhaps TRBD1 (5 bases). The TCR was taken from an adult in good health. CDR3 nucleotides: TGTGCCAGCAGCTTGCAGGGAACACCCTATGGCTACACCTTC. Its protein is CASSLQGTPYGYTF.